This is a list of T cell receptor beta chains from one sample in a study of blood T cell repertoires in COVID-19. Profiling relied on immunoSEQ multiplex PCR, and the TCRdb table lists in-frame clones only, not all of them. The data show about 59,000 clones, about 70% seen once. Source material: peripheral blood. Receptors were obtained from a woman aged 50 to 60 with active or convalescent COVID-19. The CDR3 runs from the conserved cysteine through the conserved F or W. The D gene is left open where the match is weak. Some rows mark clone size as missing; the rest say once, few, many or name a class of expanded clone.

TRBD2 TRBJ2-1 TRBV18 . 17 CASSPYVSGRQDNEQFF TGTGCCAGCTCACCATATGTGAGCGGGAGGCAAGACAATGAGCAGTTCTTC
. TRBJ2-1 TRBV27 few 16 CASSFRRAEGYNEQFF TGTGCCAGCAGTTTTCGGAGGGCCGAGGGTTACAATGAGCAGTTCTTC
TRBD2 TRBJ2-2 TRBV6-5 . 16 CASSSGGATNTGELFF TGTGCCAGCAGTTCCGGGGGGGCTACGAACACCGGGGAGCTGTTTTTT
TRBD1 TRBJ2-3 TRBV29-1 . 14 CSVGYRTGEDTQYF TGCAGCGTTGGTTATCGGACAGGGGAAGATACGCAGTATTTT
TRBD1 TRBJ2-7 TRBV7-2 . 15 CASSFTGGVIHEQYF TGTGCCAGCAGCTTCACAGGGGGCGTTATTCACGAGCAGTACTTC
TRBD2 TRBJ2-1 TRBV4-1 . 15 CASSPLAGSRLSQFF TGCGCCAGCAGCCCACTAGCGGGGTCAAGACTTTCACAGTTCTTC
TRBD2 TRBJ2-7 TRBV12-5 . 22 CASGLTRGGLAGVARRSYEQYF TGTGCTAGTGGTTTGACCCGTGGGGGACTAGCGGGAGTGGCGAGACGGTCCTACGAGCAGTACTTC
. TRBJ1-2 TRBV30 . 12 CAWSSVNYGYTF TGTGCCTGGAGTTCAGTGAACTATGGCTACACCTTC
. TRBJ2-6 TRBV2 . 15 CASSEEQSGANVLTF TGTGCCAGCAGTGAAGAACAGTCTGGGGCCAACGTCCTGACTTTC
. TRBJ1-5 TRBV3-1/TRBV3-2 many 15 CASSQRGQGGQPQHF TGTGCCAGCAGCCAGAGAGGGCAAGGGGGTCAGCCCCAGCATTTT
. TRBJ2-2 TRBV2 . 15 CASNGGAGDTGELFF TGTGCCAGCAACGGTGGAGCGGGTGACACCGGGGAGCTGTTTTTT
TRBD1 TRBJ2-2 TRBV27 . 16 CASSSYGQGVAGELFF TGTGCCAGCAGTTCGTACGGGCAGGGGGTCGCCGGGGAGCTGTTTTTT
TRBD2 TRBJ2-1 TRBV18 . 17 CASSPTTSGPWFDEQFF TGTGCCAGCTCACCAACTACTAGCGGGCCCTGGTTCGATGAGCAGTTCTTC
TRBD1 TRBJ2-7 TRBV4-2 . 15 CASSPYRRTGDEQYF TGTGCCAGCAGCCCTTACAGGCGGACAGGGGACGAGCAGTACTTC
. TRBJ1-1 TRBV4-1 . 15 CASSQAADFRSEAFF TGCGCCAGCAGCCAAGCCGCGGACTTTCGGAGTGAAGCTTTCTTT
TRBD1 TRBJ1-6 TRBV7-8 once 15 CASSFGTAGNSPLHF TGTGCCAGCAGCTTTGGGACAGCTGGGAATTCACCCCTCCACTTT
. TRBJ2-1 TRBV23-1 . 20 CASSQLLGADSSGSYNEQFF TGCGCCAGCAGTCAATTGTTGGGGGCGGATTCCTCCGGGTCGTACAATGAGCAGTTCTTC
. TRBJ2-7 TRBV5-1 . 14 CASSRGGVKDQQYF TGCGCCAGCAGCCGAGGAGGCGTCAAAGATCAGCAGTACTTC
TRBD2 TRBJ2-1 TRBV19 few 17 CASSTRGQGLAGFEQFF TGTGCCAGTAGTACACGGGGACAAGGACTAGCGGGCTTTGAGCAGTTCTTC
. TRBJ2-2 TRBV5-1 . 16 CASSSRTNLNTGELFF TGCGCCAGCAGCTCTAGGACTAACCTGAACACCGGGGAGCTGTTTTTT
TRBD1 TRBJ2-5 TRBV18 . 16 CASSPPGTGGRETQYF TGTGCCAGCTCACCTCCCGGGACAGGGGGCCGGGAGACCCAGTACTTC
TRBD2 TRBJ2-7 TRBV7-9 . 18 CASSSGLAGRWSSYEQYF TGTGCCAGCAGCTCGGGACTAGCGGGACGGTGGAGCTCCTACGAGCAGTACTTC
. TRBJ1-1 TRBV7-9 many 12 CASSLEDREAFF TGTGCCAGCAGCTTGGAAGACAGAGAAGCTTTCTTT
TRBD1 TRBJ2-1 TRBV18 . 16 CASSPATGGTYNEQFF TGTGCCAGCTCACCGGCGACAGGGGGTACCTACAATGAGCAGTTCTTC
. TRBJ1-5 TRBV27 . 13 CASSSRSNQPQHF TGTGCCAGCAGTAGCCGATCCAATCAGCCCCAGCATTTT
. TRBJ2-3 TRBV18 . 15 CASSPLLLGADTQYF TGTGCCAGCTCACCACTTCTCTTGGGCGCAGATACGCAGTATTTT
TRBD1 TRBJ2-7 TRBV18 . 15 CASSITGTGTYEQYF TGTGCCAGCTCAATCACCGGGACAGGAACCTACGAGCAGTACTTC
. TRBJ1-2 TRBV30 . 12 CAWFAENYGYTF TGTGCCTGGTTTGCTGAGAACTATGGCTACACCTTC
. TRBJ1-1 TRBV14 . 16 CASSQENTGLNTEAFF TGTGCCAGCAGCCAAGAAAATACAGGCCTGAACACTGAAGCTTTCTTT
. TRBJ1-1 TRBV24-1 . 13 CATSAYGGTEAFF TGTGCCACCAGTGCCTACGGGGGCACTGAAGCTTTCTTT
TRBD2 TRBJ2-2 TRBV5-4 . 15 CASSPRTSSTGELFF TGTGCCAGCAGCCCCAGGACTAGCAGTACCGGGGAGCTGTTTTTT
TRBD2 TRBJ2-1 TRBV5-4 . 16 CASSPGLAAPYNEQFF TGTGCCAGCAGCCCGGGACTAGCGGCACCCTACAATGAGCAGTTCTTC
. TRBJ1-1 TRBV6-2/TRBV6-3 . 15 CASSYNRRGGSVAFF TGTGCCAGCAGTTATAATCGGAGAGGGGGATCTGTGGCTTTCTTT
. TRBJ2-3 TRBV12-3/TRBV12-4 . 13 CASSLARADTQYF TGTGCCAGCAGTTTAGCGCGAGCAGATACGCAGTATTTT
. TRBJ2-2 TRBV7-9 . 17 CASSSTRTVTNTGELFF TGTGCCAGCAGCTCAACCAGGACTGTAACGAACACCGGGGAGCTGTTTTTT
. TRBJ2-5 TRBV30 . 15 CAWTPTDRIQETQYF TGTGCCTGGACCCCAACAGACAGGATTCAAGAGACCCAGTACTTC
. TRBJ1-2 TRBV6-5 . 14 CASSRSNFRDGYTF TGTGCCAGCAGCCGCTCAAATTTCAGGGATGGCTACACCTTC